This TCR beta chain is from a study of cytotoxic CD8 clonotypes in ibrutinib-treated CLL. CDR3 size: 16 residues. The germline V gene encodes CDR1 SGHRS and CDR2 YFSETQ. Trimming removed 0 bases from V and 6 bases from J; junction bases left unmatched: 10. Measured with immunoSEQ multiplex PCR; TCRdb has only the in-frame clones, and not every one. Altogether 55,000 to 85,000 clones are present, around nine tenths being singletons, with the ten largest covering approximately 3.1%. The specimen comprised PBMCs, sampled after 12 months of ibrutinib treatment. The TCR comes from a human donor with chronic lymphocytic leukemia. V usage is TRBV5-1 and J usage is TRBJ2-3; the match to TRBD2 covers 7 bases. CDR3 in amino acids: CASSLGGGPRTDTQYF. The CDR3 coding sequence is TGCGCCAGCAGCTTGGGGGGAGGGCCGCGAACGGATACGCAGTATTTT.